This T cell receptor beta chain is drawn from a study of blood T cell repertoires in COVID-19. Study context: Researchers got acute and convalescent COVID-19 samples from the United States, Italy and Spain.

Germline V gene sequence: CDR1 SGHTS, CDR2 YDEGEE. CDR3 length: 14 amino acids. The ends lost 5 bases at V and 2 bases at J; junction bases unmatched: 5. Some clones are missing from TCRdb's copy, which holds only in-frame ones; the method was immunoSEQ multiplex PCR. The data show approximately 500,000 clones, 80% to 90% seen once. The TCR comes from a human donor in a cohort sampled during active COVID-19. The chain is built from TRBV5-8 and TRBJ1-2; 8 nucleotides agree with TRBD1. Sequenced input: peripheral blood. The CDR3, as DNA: TGTGCCAGCAGACCGAGGACAGGGAACTATGGCTACACCTTC. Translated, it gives CASRPRTGNYGYTF.